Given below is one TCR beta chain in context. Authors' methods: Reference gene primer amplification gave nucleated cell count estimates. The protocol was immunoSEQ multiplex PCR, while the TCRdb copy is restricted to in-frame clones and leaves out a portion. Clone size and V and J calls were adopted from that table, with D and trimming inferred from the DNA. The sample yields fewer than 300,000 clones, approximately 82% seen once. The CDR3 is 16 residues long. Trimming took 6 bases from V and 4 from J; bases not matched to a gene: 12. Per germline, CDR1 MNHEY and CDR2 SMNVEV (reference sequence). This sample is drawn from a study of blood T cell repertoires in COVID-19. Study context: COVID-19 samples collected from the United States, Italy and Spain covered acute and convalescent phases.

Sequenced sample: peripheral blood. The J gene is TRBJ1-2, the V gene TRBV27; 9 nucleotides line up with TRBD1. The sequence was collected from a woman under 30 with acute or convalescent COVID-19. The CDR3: CASSHLQQGAVYGYTF. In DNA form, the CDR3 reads TGTGCCAGCAGCCACCTCCAACAGGGGGCCGTCTATGGCTACACCTTC.